Listed here is a single T cell receptor (beta chain). The source of the sample is a study of cytomegalovirus exposure and HLA in healthy donors. The V gene's germline CDR1 is SEHNR and CDR2 FQNEAQ (reference sequence). The junction had 11 bases not matched to a gene; V was cut back by 1 base and J by 4 bases. The CDR3 has 17 amino acids. The PCR ran on 60 Vbeta and 13 Jbeta primers. Repertoires were generated with immunoSEQ multiplex PCR, while TCRdb's copy carries only in-frame clones and drops some. The sample records approximately 170,000 clones, over 70% being singletons. The gene calls are TRBV7-9 and TRBJ2-3, with 7 positions matching TRBD2. The clonotype originates from a boy aged 2 to 10 in good health and CMV-seronegative. Specimen: PBMCs. The CDR3 region has the DNA TGTGCCAGCAGCTTAGGAATTTTGGGACTAAGGCCAGATACGCAGTATTTT. Translation: CASSLGILGLRPDTQYF.